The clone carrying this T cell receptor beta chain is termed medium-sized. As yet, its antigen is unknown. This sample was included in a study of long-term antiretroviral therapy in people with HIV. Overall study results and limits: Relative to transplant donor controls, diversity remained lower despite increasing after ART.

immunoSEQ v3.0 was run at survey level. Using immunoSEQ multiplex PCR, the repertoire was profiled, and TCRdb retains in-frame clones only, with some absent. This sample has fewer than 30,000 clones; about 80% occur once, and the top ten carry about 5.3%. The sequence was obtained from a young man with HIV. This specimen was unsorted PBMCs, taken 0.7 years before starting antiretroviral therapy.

The CDR3 region is CASSIDRGRTYNEQFF. In nucleotides, the CDR3 is TGTGCCAGCAGTATTGACAGGGGGCGCACCTACAATGAGCAGTTCTTC. The rearrangement joins TRBV7-2 to TRBJ2-1; 10 bases match TRBD1. The CDR3 length is 16 residues. The V gene end was trimmed by 6 bases and the J gene end by 2 bases; junction bases not matched to a gene: 7. Looked up from germline, CDR1 is SGHTA and CDR2 is FQGNSA.